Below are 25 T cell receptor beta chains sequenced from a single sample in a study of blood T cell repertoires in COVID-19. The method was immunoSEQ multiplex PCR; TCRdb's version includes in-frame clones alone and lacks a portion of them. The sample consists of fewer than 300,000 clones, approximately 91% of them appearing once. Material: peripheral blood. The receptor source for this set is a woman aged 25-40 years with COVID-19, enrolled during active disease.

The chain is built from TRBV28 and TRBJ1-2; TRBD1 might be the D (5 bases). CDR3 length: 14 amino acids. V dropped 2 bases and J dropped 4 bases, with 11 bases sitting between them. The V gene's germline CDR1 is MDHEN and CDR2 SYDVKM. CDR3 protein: CASSLGGTSYGYTF. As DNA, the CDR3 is TGTGCCAGCAGTTTAGGTGGGACTAGCTATGGCTACACCTTC.

The DNA for the CDR3 is TGCGCCAGCAGCTTGACAGGGGGGAACGAGCAGTACTTC. Translating gives CASSLTGGNEQYF. This chain uses TRBV5-1 with TRBJ2-7; 8 bases are a match to TRBD1. CDR1 and CDR2 (germline): SGHRS, YFSETQ. V lost 1 base to trimming and J lost 5 bases; unmatched junction nucleotides: 2. CDR3 length: 13 residues.

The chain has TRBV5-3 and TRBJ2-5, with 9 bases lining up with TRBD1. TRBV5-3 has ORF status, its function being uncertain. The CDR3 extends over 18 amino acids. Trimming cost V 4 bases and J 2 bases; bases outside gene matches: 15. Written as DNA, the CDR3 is TGTGCCAGAAGCATAGAATACTCCCGGGACAGGGAACAAGAGACCCAGTACTTC. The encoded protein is CARSIEYSRDREQETQYF.

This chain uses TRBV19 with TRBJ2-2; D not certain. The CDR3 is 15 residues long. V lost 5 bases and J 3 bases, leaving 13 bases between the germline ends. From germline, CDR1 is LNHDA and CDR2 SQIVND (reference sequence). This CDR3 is CASSPHPGYTGELFF. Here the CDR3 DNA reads TGTGCCAGTAGTCCCCACCCGGGTTACACCGGGGAGCTGTTTTTT. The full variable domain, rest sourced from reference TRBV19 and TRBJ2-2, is DGGITQSPKYLFRKEGQNVTLSCEQNLNHDAMYWYRQDPGQGLRLIYYSQIVNDFQKGDIAEGYSVSREKKESFPLTVTSAQKNPTAFYLCASSPHPGYTGELFFGEGSRLTVL.

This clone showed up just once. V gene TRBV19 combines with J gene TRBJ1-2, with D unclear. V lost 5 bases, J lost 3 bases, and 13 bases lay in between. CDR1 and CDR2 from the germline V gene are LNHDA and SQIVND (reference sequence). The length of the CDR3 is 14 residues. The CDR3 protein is CASSVDNTHYGYTF. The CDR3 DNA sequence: TGTGCCAGTAGTGTCGACAACACGCACTATGGCTACACCTTC.

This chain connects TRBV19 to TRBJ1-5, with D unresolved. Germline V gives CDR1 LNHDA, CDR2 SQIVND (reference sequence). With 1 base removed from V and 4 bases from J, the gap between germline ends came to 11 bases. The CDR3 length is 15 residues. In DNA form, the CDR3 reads TGTGCCAGTAGTATAGCCACGACACCGAATCAGCCCCAGCATTTT. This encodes CASSIATTPNQPQHF.

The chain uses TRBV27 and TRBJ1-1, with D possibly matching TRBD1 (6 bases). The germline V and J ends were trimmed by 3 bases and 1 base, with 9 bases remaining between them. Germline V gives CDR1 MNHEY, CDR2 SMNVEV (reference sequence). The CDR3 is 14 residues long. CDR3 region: CASSFKTGNTEAFF. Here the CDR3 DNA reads TGTGCCAGCAGTTTTAAGACAGGGAACACTGAAGCTTTCTTT.

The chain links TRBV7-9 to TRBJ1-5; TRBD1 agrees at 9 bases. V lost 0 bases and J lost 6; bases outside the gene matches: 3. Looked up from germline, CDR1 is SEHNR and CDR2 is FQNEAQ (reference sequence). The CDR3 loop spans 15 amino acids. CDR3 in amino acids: CASSLAGTGIQPQHF. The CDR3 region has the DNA TGTGCCAGCAGCTTAGCCGGGACAGGGATTCAGCCCCAGCATTTT.

Written as DNA, the CDR3 is TGTGCCAGCAGCCAACTAGCGGGAGTGAAGGGCATTCAGTACTTC. It encodes CASSQLAGVKGIQYF. J is TRBJ2-4 and V is TRBV3-1 (or the pseudogene TRBV3-2); 10 nucleotides line up with TRBD2. Germline CDR1 is LGHDT and CDR2 is YNNKEL (reference sequence). The CDR3 totals 15 residues. V shed 2 bases, J shed 9 bases, and the junction held 7 bases outside the gene matches.

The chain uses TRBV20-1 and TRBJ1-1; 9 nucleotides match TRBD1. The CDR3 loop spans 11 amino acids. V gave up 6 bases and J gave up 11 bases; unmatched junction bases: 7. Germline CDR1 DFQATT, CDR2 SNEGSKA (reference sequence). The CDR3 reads CSAKTGGRAFF. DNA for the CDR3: TGCAGTGCAAAGACAGGGGGACGGGCTTTCTTT.

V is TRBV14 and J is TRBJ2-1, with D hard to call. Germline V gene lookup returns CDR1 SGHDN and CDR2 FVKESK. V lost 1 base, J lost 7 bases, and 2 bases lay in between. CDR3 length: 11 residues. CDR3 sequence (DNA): TGTGCCAGCAGCCAAGCAAATGAGCAGTTCTTC. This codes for CASSQANEQFF.

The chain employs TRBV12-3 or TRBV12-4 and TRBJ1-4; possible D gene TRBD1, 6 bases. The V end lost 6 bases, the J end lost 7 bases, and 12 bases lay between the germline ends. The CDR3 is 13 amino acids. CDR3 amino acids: CASSWTDGEKLFF. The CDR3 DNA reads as TGTGCCAGCAGCTGGACAGACGGTGAAAAACTGTTTTTT.

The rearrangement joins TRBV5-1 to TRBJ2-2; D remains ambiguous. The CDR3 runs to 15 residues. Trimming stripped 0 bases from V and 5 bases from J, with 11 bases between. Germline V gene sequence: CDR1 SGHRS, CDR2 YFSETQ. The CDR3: CASSLAGAETGELFF. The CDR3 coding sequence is TGCGCCAGCAGCTTGGCGGGTGCGGAGACCGGGGAGCTGTTTTTT.

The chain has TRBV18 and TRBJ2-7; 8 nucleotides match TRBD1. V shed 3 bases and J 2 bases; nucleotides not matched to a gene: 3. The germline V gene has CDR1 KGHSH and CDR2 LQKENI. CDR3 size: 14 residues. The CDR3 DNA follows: TGTGCCAGCTCACCTGGACAGGGAGCCTACGAGCAGTACTTC. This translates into CASSPGQGAYEQYF.

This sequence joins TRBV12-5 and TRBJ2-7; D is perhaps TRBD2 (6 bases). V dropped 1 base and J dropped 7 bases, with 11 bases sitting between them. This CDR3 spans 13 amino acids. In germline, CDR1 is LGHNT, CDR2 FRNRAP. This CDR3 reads CASGLELALEQYF. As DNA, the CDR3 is TGTGCTAGTGGTTTGGAACTAGCTTTGGAGCAGTACTTC.

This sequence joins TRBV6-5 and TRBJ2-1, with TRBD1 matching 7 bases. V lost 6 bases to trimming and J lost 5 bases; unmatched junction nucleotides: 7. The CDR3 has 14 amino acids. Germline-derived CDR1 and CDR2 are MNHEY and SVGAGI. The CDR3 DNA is TGTGCCAGCAGAGACAGGGCTGCGCACAATGAGCAGTTCTTC. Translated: CASRDRAAHNEQFF.

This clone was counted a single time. The CDR3 DNA is TGTGCCAGCAGTGCCTGGGCACAGGGGGCGGGGGAGCAGTACTTC. Translation: CASSAWAQGAGEQYF. The chain is built from TRBV2 and TRBJ2-7, with TRBD1 identical over 9 bases. CDR1 is SNHLY and CDR2 is FYNNEI in the germline V gene. This CDR3 comprises 15 residues. The J segment lost 7 bases and the V segment lost 4 bases, leaving 11 bases of the junction unmatched.

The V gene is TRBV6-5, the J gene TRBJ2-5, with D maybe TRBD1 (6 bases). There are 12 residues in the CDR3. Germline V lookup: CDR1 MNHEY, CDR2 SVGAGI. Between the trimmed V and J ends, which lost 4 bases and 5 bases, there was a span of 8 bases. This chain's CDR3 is CASSSRGETQYF. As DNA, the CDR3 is TGTGCCAGCAGTTCCAGGGGTGAGACCCAGTACTTC.

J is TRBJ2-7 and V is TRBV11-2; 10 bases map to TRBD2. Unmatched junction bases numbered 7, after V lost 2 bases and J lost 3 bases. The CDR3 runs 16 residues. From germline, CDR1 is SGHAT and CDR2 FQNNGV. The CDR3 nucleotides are TGTGCCAGCAGCTTAAAAGGTAGCGGGGGGATCTACGAGCAGTACTTC. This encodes CASSLKGSGGIYEQYF.

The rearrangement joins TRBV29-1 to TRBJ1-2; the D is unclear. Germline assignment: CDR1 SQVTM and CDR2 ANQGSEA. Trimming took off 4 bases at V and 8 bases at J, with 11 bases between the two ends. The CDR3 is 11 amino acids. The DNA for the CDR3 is TGCAGCGTTGTCTCCGCACTCGGCTACACCTTC. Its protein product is CSVVSALGYTF.

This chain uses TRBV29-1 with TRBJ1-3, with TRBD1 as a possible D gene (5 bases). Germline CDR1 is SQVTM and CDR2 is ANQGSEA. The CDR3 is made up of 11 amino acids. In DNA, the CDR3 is TGCAGAGCCGGGGGGGGAAACACCATATATTTT. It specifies CRAGGGNTIYF.

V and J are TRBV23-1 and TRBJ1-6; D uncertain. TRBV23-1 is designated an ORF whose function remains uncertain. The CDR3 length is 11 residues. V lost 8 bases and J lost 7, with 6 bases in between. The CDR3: CASRVNSPLHF. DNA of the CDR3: TGCGCCAGCCGGGTCAATTCACCCCTCCACTTT.

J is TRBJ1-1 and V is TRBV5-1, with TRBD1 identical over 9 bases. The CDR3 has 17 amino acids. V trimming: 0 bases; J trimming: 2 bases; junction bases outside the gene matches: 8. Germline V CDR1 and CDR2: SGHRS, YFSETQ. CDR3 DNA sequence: TGCGCCAGCAGCTTGGACGACAGGGGGGGTAAAAACACTGAAGCTTTCTTT. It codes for CASSLDDRGGKNTEAFF.

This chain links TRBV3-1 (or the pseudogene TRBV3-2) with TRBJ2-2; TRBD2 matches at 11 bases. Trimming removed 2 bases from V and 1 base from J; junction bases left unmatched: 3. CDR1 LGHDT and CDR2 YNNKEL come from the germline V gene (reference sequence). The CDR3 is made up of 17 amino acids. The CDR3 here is CASSQRLAGGNTGELFF. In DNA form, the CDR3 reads TGTGCCAGCAGCCAAAGGCTAGCGGGAGGGAACACCGGGGAGCTGTTTTTT.

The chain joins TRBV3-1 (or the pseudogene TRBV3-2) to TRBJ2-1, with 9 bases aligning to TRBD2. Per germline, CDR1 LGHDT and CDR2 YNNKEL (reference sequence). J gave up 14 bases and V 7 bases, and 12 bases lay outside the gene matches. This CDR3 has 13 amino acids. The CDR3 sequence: CASTPRSSGSKFF. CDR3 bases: TGTGCCAGCACGCCCCGTAGTAGCGGGAGTAAGTTCTTC.